Following are 2 T cell receptor beta chains from one sample sequenced in a study of blood T cells in healthy people across ages. A second 7 to 11 cycle PCR used barcoded and J-beta primers. TCRdb re-called the 5' RACE reads with MiXCR, one entry per CDR3 protein. Of some 1.5 million distinct CDR3 sequences detected, roughly 27% appear once; the ten largest clones hold 7.7%. The sequenced sample was blood. These receptors all come from a woman aged 25 to 39 in good health.

The chain combines TRBV20-1 with TRBJ2-1; the match to TRBD2 covers 11 bases. TRBJ2-7 explains the end of the DNA better; the J call may be wrong. CDR1 and CDR2 from the germline V gene are DFQATT and SNEGSKA (reference sequence). This CDR3 has 14 residues. The chain's CDR3 is CSACLAGGYNEQYF. The CDR3 nucleotides read TGCAGTGCTTGTCTAGCGGGGGGCTACAATGAGCAGTACTTC.

This clonotype was found once. J is TRBJ1-2 and V is TRBV6-1; D gene uncertain. Germline V gene data show CDR1 as MNHNS and CDR2 as SASEGT. V was clipped by 8 bases and J by 2 bases, with 12 bases between them. The CDR3 is 13 amino acids. The CDR3, as DNA: TGTGCCAGCGGTCTGGACGCAAACTATGGCTACACCTTC. Translating it yields CASGLDANYGYTF.